This entry describes one T cell receptor beta chain. This specimen comes from a study of monozygotic twins with inflammatory bowel disease. For every TCR library, around 3,700 ng of total RNA was used. Using the 5' RACE reads, TCRdb records one entry per CDR3 protein without DNA. Listed are roughly 330,000 distinct CDR3 sequences; approximately 2% falls within the top ten. CDR1 and CDR2 (germline): MNHEY, SVGAGI. The CDR3 is 16 amino acids. Sequenced input: blood. The J gene is TRBJ2-3, the V gene TRBV6-5; the TCRdb call, TRBD2, lacks DNA for checking. This sequence originates from a human donor with ulcerative colitis or Crohn's disease, or a healthy co-twin of an affected twin (not recorded which). CDR3 loop: CASSYSGLAGADTQYF.